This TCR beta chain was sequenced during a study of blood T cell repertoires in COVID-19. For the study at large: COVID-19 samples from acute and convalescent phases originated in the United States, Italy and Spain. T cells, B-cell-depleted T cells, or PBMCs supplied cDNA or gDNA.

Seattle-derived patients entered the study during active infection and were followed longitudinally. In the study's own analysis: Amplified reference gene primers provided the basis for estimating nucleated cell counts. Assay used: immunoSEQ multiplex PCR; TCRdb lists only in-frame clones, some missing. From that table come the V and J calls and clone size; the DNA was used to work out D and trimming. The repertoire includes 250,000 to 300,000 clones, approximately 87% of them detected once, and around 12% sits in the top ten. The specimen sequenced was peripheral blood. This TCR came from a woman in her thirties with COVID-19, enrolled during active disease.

The DNA for the CDR3 is TGCGCGACCGGGACTTCTCAAGATACGCAGTATTTT. Its protein is CATGTSQDTQYF. V and J are TRBV10-1 and TRBJ2-3; possibly TRBD2 for D (6 bases). This CDR3 spans 12 amino acids. Germline CDR1 and CDR2: WNHNN and SYGVQD (reference sequence).